This T cell receptor beta chain was identified in a study of OX40 agonist ivuxolimab in advanced cancers. The overall study: The drug used for patients, ivuxolimab, was an agonistic anti-OX40 (CD134) antibody. Participants, 75% to 90% male, averaged approximately 60 years of age, ranging from about 20 to 80. Whole-study findings and limits: CD8+ T cells averaged more expanded clones than CD4+.

Profiling relied on immunoSEQ multiplex PCR, and the TCRdb table lists in-frame clones only, not all of them. Of tens of thousands of clones in the sample, around nine tenths were seen once. As to this clone: Its antigen is not identified.

Exclusion applied to patients with autoimmune disease history or systemic immunosuppression. The CDR3 totals 14 residues. The germline gives CDR1 MNHEY, CDR2 SVGAGI. J was trimmed by 2 bases and V by 2 bases; bases with no gene match: 0. The chain uses TRBV6-5 and TRBJ1-3, with 7 bases lining up with TRBD1. The clonotype comes from an adult with an advanced solid tumor such as melanoma, head and neck, liver or kidney cancer. The source was CD4+ or CD8+ T cells sorted from blood, collected in a trial of the OX40 agonist ivuxolimab. The CDR3 DNA reads as TGTGCCAGCAGTTACAGGGGGCCTGGAAACACCATATATTTT. Its translation is CASSYRGPGNTIYF.